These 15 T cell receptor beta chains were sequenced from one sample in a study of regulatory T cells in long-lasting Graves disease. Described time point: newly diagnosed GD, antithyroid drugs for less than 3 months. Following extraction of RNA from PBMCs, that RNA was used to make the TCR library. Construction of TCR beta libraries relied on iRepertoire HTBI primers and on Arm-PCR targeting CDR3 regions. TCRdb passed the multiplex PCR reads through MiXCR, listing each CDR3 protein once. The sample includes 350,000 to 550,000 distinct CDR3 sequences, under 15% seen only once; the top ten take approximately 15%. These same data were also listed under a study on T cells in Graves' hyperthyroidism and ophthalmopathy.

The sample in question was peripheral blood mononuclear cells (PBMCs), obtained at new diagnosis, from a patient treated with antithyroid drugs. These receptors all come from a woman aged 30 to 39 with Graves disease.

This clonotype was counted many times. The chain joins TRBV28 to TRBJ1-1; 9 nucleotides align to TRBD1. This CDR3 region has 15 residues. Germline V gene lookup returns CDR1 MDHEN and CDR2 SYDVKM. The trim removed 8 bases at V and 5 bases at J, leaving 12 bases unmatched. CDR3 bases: TGTGCCAGCTTTCCCGGGACAGGGTTGGGGACTGAAGCTTTCTTT. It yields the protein CASFPGTGLGTEAFF.

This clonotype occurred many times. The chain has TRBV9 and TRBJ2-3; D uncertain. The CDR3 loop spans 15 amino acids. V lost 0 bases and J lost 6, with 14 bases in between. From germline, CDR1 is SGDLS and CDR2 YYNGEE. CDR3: CASSVEAQPRDTQYF. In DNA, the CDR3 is TGTGCCAGCAGCGTAGAGGCCCAGCCCAGGGATACGCAGTATTTT.

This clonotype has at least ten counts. The CDR3: CASSLGTSGSRDTQYF. The DNA for the CDR3 is TGCGCCAGCAGCTTGGGGACTAGCGGGAGTAGAGATACGCAGTATTTT. V usage is TRBV5-1 and J usage is TRBJ2-3; 13 bases line up with TRBD2. This CDR3 is built from 16 residues. V lost 0 bases and J lost 5; bases outside the gene matches: 3. Looked up from germline, CDR1 is SGHRS and CDR2 is YFSETQ. The full variable domain, its missing parts supplied by reference TRBV5-1 and TRBJ2-3, is KAGVTQTPRYLIKTRGQQVTLSCSPISGHRSVSWYQQTPGQGLQFLFEYFSETQRNKGNFPGRFSGRQFSNSRSEMNVSTLELGDSALYLCASSLGTSGSRDTQYFGPGTRLTVL.

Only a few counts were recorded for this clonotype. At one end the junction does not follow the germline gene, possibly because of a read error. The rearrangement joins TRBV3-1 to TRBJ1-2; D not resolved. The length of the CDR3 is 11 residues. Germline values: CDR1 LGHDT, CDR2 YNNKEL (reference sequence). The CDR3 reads CASSQGGGRLF. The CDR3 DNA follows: TGTGCCAGCAGCCAAGGAGGTGGACGGCTCTTC.

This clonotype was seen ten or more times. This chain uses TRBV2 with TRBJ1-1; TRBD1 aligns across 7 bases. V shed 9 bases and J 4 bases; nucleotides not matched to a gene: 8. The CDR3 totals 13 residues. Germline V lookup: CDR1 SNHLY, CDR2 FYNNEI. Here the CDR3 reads CAREGQLGTEAFF. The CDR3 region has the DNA TGTGCCAGGGAGGGACAGTTAGGCACTGAAGCTTTCTTT.

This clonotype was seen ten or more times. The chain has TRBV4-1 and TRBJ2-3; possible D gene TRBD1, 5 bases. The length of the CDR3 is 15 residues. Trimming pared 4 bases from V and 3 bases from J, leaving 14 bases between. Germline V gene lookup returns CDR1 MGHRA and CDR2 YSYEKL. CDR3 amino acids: CASSLGAAGTDTQYF. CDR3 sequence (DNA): TGCGCCAGCAGCCTTGGGGCTGCCGGAACAGATACGCAGTATTTT.

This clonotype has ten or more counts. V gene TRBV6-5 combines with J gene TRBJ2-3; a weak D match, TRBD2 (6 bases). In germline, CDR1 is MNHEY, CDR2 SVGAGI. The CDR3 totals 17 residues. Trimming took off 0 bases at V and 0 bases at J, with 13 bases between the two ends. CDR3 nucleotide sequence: TGTGCCAGCAGTTACTCGCGGGGTCCTTCTAGCACAGATACGCAGTATTTT. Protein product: CASSYSRGPSSTDTQYF.

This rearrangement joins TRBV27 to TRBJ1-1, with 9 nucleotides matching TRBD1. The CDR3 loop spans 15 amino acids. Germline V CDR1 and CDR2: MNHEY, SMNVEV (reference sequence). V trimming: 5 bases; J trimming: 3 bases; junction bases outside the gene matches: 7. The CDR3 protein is CASSPLGTGHTEAFF. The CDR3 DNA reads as TGTGCCAGCAGTCCCCTAGGGACAGGGCACACTGAAGCTTTCTTT.

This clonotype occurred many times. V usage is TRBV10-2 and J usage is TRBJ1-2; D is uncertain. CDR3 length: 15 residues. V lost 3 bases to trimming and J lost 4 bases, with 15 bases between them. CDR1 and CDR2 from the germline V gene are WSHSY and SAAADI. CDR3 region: CASSDLIDSIYGYTF. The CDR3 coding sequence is TGCGCCAGCAGTGACCTAATCGACTCAATCTATGGCTACACCTTC.

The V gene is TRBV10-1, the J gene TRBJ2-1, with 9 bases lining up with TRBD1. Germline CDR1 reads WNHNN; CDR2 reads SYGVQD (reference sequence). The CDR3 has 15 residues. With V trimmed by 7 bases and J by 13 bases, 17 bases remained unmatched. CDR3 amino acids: CASTSGTGTRWEQFF. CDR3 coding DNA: TGCGCCAGCACCTCCGGGACAGGGACGCGCTGGGAACAGTTCTTC.

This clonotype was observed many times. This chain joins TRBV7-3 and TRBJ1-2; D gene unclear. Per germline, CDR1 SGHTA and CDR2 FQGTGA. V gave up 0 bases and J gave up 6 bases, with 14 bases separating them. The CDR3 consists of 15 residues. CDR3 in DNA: TGTGCCAGCAGCTTAACCCCCACAACAGATGATGGCTACACCTTC. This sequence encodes CASSLTPTTDDGYTF. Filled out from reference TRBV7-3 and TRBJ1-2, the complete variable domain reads GAGVSQTPSNKVTEKGKYVELRCDPISGHTALYWYRQSLGQGPEFLIYFQGTGAADDSGLPNDRFFAVRPEGSVSTLKIQRTERGDSAVYLCASSLTPTTDDGYTFGSGTRLTVV.

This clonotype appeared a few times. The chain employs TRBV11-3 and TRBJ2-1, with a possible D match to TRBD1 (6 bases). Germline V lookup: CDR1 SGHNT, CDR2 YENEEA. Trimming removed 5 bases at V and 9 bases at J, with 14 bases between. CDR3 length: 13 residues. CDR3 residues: CASSPGQLGEQFF. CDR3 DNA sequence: TGTGCCAGCAGCCCCGGACAGTTAGGTGAGCAGTTCTTC.

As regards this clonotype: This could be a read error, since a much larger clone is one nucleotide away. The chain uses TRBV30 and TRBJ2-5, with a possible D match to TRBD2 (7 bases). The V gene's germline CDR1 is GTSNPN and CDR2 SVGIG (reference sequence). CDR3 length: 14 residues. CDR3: CAWFLGGAGETQNF. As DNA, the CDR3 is TGTGCCTGGTTCCTGGGGGGGGCTGGAGAGACCCAGAACTTC.

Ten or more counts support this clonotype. The CDR3 loop reads CASRRRVRGYEQYF. CDR3 coding DNA: TGTGCCAGCAGAAGGCGGGTGAGGGGCTACGAGCAGTACTTC. This chain connects TRBV13 to TRBJ2-7; D may correspond to TRBD1 or TRBD2 (5 bases each). This CDR3 has 14 amino acids. Germline V gives CDR1 PRHDT, CDR2 FYEKMQ (reference sequence). V lost 6 bases and J 3 bases, leaving 15 bases between the germline ends.

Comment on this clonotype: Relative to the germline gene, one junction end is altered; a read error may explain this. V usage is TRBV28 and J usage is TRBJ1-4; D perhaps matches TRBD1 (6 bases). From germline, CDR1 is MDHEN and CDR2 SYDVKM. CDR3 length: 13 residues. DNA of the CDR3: TGTGCCGGCAGTACAGGGACACCAGAAAAACTGTTTTTT. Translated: CAGSTGTPEKLFF.